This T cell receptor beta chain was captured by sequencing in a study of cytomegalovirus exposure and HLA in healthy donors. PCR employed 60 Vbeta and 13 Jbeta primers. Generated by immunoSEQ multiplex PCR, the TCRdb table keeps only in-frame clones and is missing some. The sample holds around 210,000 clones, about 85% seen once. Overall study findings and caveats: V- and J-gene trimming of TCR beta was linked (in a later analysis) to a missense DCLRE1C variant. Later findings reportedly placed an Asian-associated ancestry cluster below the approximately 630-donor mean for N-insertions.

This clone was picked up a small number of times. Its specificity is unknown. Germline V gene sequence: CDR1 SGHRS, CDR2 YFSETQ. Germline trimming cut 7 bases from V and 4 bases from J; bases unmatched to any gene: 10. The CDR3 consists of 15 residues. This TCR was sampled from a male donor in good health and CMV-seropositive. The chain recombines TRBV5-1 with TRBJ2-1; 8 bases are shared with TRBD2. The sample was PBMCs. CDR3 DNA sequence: TGCGCCAGCTACGCTTCGGGACTAGGTTACAATGAGCAGTTCTTC. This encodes CASYASGLGYNEQFF.